The 24 T cell receptor beta chains below all came from one sample that was sequenced in a study of PD-L1 blockade in urothelial cancer. Profiling relied on immunoSEQ multiplex PCR, and the TCRdb table lists in-frame clones only, not all of them. The data show about 42,000 clones, with about 80% seen just once and 2.7% held by the top ten. Sequences were derived from PBMCs, sampled around atezolizumab (anti-PD-L1) treatment. The receptors here all came from a man between 65 and 85 years old with urothelial cancer.

This clone showed up just a few times. This rearrangement joins TRBV4-3 to TRBJ2-1; TRBD2 might be the D (6 bases). Looked up from germline, CDR1 is LGHNA and CDR2 is YSLEER. This CDR3 has 17 residues. The V gene lost 2 bases and the J gene lost 2 bases, with 16 bases spanning the gap. This chain's CDR3 is CASSQSLASDTYNEQFF. The CDR3 DNA is TGCGCCAGCAGCCAATCGCTAGCGTCGGATACCTACAATGAGCAGTTCTTC.

The V and J genes are TRBV5-4 and TRBJ1-2; 8 bases are shared with TRBD1. This CDR3 is built from 13 residues. Germline CDR1 and CDR2: SGHNT and YYREEE (reference sequence). V lost 3 bases and J lost 6; bases outside the gene matches: 4. The CDR3: CASSYGQGNGYTF. CDR3 DNA: TGTGCCAGCAGCTATGGACAGGGTAATGGCTACACCTTC.

V and J are TRBV5-1 and TRBJ2-1, with 7 bases aligning to TRBD1. CDR1 is SGHRS and CDR2 is YFSETQ in the germline V gene. This CDR3 region has 15 residues. Trimming took 2 bases from V and 5 from J; bases not matched to a gene: 7. As DNA, the CDR3 is TGCGCCAGCAGCTTTATGACAGGGTCTAACAATGAGCAGTTCTTC. Protein: CASSFMTGSNNEQFF.

The V call is TRBV9, the J call TRBJ1-1, with 7 bases identical to TRBD1. Germline CDR1 reads SGDLS; CDR2 reads YYNGEE. Unmatched junction bases numbered 9, after V lost 0 bases and J lost 4 bases. The CDR3 sequence is 16 residues long. The CDR3 DNA follows: TGTGCCAGCAGCGTAGCCCTCGGAGCAGGGGGCACTGAAGCTTTCTTT. Translation: CASSVALGAGGTEAFF.

The V call is TRBV27, the J call TRBJ2-3; perhaps TRBD2 as D (5 bases). V lost 5 bases and J lost 2, with 20 bases in between. The germline V gene encodes CDR1 MNHEY and CDR2 SMNVEV (reference sequence). The CDR3 has 17 amino acids. In DNA, the CDR3 is TGTGCCAGCAGTCCCCGACGAAGCGGCGCGAACACAGATACGCAGTATTTT. This translates into CASSPRRSGANTDTQYF.

The V and J genes are TRBV6-6 and TRBJ2-3, with 7 positions matching TRBD2. Germline lookup yields CDR1 MNHNY and CDR2 SVGAGI (reference sequence). V shed 7 bases and J 0 bases; nucleotides not matched to a gene: 4. The CDR3 sequence is 14 residues long. The CDR3 spells CASIPSGSTDTQYF. CDR3 DNA sequence: TGTGCCAGCATACCTAGCGGTAGCACAGATACGCAGTATTTT.

This clone was picked up one time. The chain employs TRBV19 and TRBJ1-2; no clear D gene. The CDR3 has 15 residues. The germline gives CDR1 LNHDA, CDR2 SQIVND (reference sequence). Trimming shortened V by 0 bases and J by 4 bases, and 12 bases separated the two germline ends. The CDR3 nucleotides read TGTGCCAGTAGTATAGATCTGGGCAGTTTCTATGGCTACACCTTC. It is translated as CASSIDLGSFYGYTF.

The chain recombines TRBV13 with TRBJ2-1; 7 bases map to TRBD2. The length of the CDR3 is 15 residues. The germline V gene encodes CDR1 PRHDT and CDR2 FYEKMQ (reference sequence). The J segment lost 1 base and the V segment lost 5 bases, leaving 5 bases of the junction unmatched. As DNA, the CDR3 is TGTGCCAGCAGCCCAAGCGGGGCATCCTACAATGAGCAGTTCTTC. It specifies CASSPSGASYNEQFF. Based on the CDR3 plus reference TRBV13 and TRBJ2-1, the full variable domain is AAGVIQSPRHLIKEKRETATLKCYPIPRHDTVYWYQQGPGQDPQFLISFYEKMQSDKGSIPDRFSAQQFSDYHSELNMSSLELGDSALYFCASSPSGASYNEQFFGPGTRLTVL.

The V gene is TRBV14, the J gene TRBJ2-5; no firm D call. Germline assignment: CDR1 SGHDN and CDR2 FVKESK. The CDR3 has 14 residues. Trimming stripped 0 bases from V and 0 bases from J, with 5 bases between. CDR3 DNA sequence: TGTGCCAGCAGCCAAGATCTGTACCAAGAGACCCAGTACTTC. It specifies CASSQDLYQETQYF. Combining the CDR3 with reference TRBV14 and TRBJ2-5 gives the whole variable domain EAGVTQFPSHSVIEKGQTVTLRCDPISGHDNLYWYRRVMGKEIKFLLHFVKESKQDESGMPNNRFLAERTGGTYSTLKVQPAELEDSGVYFCASSQDLYQETQYFGPGTRLLVL.

The chain joins TRBV6-5 to TRBJ1-1; weak D call: TRBD1 (5 bases). The CDR3 has 13 residues. V lost 4 bases, J lost 4 bases, and 10 bases lay in between. Per the germline V gene, CDR1 is MNHEY and CDR2 is SVGAGI. The CDR3 sequence: CASSWQRGTEAFF. The CDR3 DNA follows: TGTGCCAGCAGTTGGCAAAGGGGCACTGAAGCTTTCTTT.

The chain joins TRBV28 to TRBJ1-5, with 7 bases matching TRBD1. The CDR3 spans 14 residues. Per germline, CDR1 MDHEN and CDR2 SYDVKM. Losses at the gene ends were 6 bases for V and 2 bases for J; bases not matched to a gene: 4. The CDR3 region is CASSQTGGNQPQHF. CDR3 bases: TGTGCCAGCAGCCAAACAGGGGGCAATCAGCCCCAGCATTTT.

CDR3 sequence (DNA): TGTGCCAGTAGTGGCTCCCCCTTTGATGGTCAAGAGACCCAGTACTTC. Amino acid sequence: CASSGSPFDGQETQYF. The V and J genes are TRBV19 and TRBJ2-5, with no clear D. This CDR3 contains 16 residues. Trimming removed 5 bases from V and 2 bases from J, with 18 bases in between. The germline V gene has CDR1 LNHDA and CDR2 SQIVND (reference sequence).

The CDR3 loop is CASSGNPDSNQPQHF. The CDR3 DNA follows: TGTGCCAGCAGCGGAAACCCAGATAGCAATCAGCCCCAGCATTTT. The chain couples TRBV9 to TRBJ1-5; the D is unclear. The germline V gene encodes CDR1 SGDLS and CDR2 YYNGEE. The CDR3 has 15 residues. With 3 bases removed from V and 0 bases from J, the gap between germline ends came to 10 bases. Combining the CDR3 with reference TRBV9 and TRBJ1-5 gives the whole variable domain DSGVTQTPKHLITATGQRVTLRCSPRSGDLSVYWYQQSLDQGLQFLIQYYNGEERAKGNILERFSAQQFPDLHSELNLSSLELGDSALYFCASSGNPDSNQPQHFGDGTRLSIL.

The chain has TRBV29-1 and TRBJ2-2, with 7 bases matching TRBD2. The CDR3 is 15 residues long. J was trimmed by 4 bases and V by 4 bases; bases with no gene match: 9. Germline loops: CDR1 SQVTM, CDR2 ANQGSEA. The CDR3 nucleotides read TGCAGCGTTGCAGCAGGGAGGGGCAGCACCGGGGAGCTGTTTTTT. Translation: CSVAAGRGSTGELFF.

This clone turned up a few times. The rearrangement uses TRBV10-3 and TRBJ1-2, with a weak D call TRBD1 (6 bases). With 4 bases removed from V and 3 bases from J, the gap between germline ends came to 15 bases. Germline-derived CDR1 and CDR2 are ENHRY and SYGVKD. CDR3 length: 15 residues. The CDR3 loop reads CAISGGPLGDYGYTF. CDR3 nucleotides: TGTGCCATCAGTGGGGGGCCCTTGGGGGACTATGGCTACACCTTC.

This chain connects TRBV7-9 to TRBJ1-1; D is undetermined. The CDR3 covers 12 residues. Trimming shortened V by 1 base and J by 11 bases, and 11 bases separated the two germline ends. The V gene's germline CDR1 is SEHNR and CDR2 FQNEAQ (reference sequence). This chain's CDR3 is CASSLVLRSAFF. CDR3 nucleotide sequence: TGTGCCAGCAGCTTAGTCCTGAGGTCGGCTTTCTTT.

V usage is TRBV7-8 and J usage is TRBJ2-7; 9 bases line up with TRBD1. The CDR3 is 15 amino acids. V shed 5 bases, J shed 5 bases, and the junction held 10 bases outside the gene matches. Germline V gene lookup returns CDR1 SGHVS and CDR2 FQNEAQ. The chain's CDR3 is CASSPGDRVIDEQYF. CDR3 coding DNA: TGTGCCAGCAGCCCGGGGGACAGGGTTATCGACGAGCAGTACTTC.

V usage is TRBV7-2 and J usage is TRBJ2-1, with unresolved D. This CDR3 has 13 amino acids. CDR1 is SGHTA and CDR2 is FQGNSA in the germline V gene. Trimming left V 3 bases short and J 8 bases short, with 11 bases between. CDR3: CASSFRFRDEQFF. CDR3 sequence (DNA): TGTGCCAGCAGCTTTAGATTTCGGGATGAGCAGTTCTTC. Based on the CDR3 plus reference TRBV7-2 and TRBJ2-1, the full variable domain is GAGVSQSPSNKVTEKGKDVELRCDPISGHTALYWYRQSLGQGLEFLIYFQGNSAPDKSGLPSDRFSAERTGGSVSTLTIQRTQQEDSAVYLCASSFRFRDEQFFGPGTRLTVL.

The chain joins TRBV16 to TRBJ1-5, with TRBD1 as a possible D gene (5 bases). V was pared by 0 bases and J by 2 bases, with 11 bases between. This CDR3 spans 16 amino acids. Per the germline V gene, CDR1 is KGHSY and CDR2 is FQNENV. The CDR3, as DNA: TGTGCCAGCAGCCAATCGGTAGGGGCCGGCAATCAGCCCCAGCATTTT. Its translation: CASSQSVGAGNQPQHF. Variable domain in full (rest from reference TRBV16 and TRBJ1-5): GEEVAQTPKHLVRGEGQKAKLYCAPIKGHSYVFWYQQVLKNEFKFLISFQNENVFDETGMPKERFSAKCLPNSPCSLEIQATKLEDSAVYFCASSQSVGAGNQPQHFGDGTRLSIL.

The chain joins TRBV5-4 to TRBJ2-1; TRBD2 agrees at 9 bases. The trim removed 4 bases at V and 8 bases at J, leaving 10 bases unmatched. CDR3 length equals 15 residues. Germline assignment: CDR1 SGHNT and CDR2 YYREEE (reference sequence). CDR3 region: CASSVTSGGLDEQFF. Here the CDR3 DNA reads TGTGCCAGCAGCGTGACTAGCGGAGGTTTGGATGAGCAGTTCTTC.

The chain recombines TRBV2 with TRBJ2-6, with TRBD2 as a possible D gene (5 bases). This CDR3 region has 17 residues. The germline V gene has CDR1 SNHLY and CDR2 FYNNEI. Trimming took off 2 bases at V and 2 bases at J, with 13 bases between the two ends. The DNA for the CDR3 is TGTGCCAGCAGTGAAACTAGGGTTTTGGCTGGGGCCAACGTCCTGACTTTC. This translates into CASSETRVLAGANVLTF.

J is TRBJ2-7 and V is TRBV7-2, with 11 bases lining up with TRBD2. CDR3 length: 15 residues. The trim removed 5 bases at V and 3 bases at J, leaving 6 bases unmatched. Germline-derived CDR1 and CDR2 are SGHTA and FQGNSA. In nucleotides, the CDR3 is TGTGCCAGCAGCCCTCTAGCGGGAGGCAACTACGAGCAGTACTTC. It yields the protein CASSPLAGGNYEQYF.

This clone was seen a handful of times. The chain has TRBV28 and TRBJ2-5; 13 bases align to TRBD2. The CDR3 covers 18 residues. The V segment lost 2 bases and the J segment 5 bases; nucleotides outside the gene matches: 11. The germline V gene has CDR1 MDHEN and CDR2 SYDVKM. The CDR3 region is CASSLGEGLAGTGETQYF. CDR3 DNA sequence: TGTGCCAGCAGTTTAGGGGAGGGACTAGCGGGAACTGGGGAGACCCAGTACTTC.

This clone was seen a handful of times. The DNA for the CDR3 is TGTGCCAGCAGCAGACTAGCGGAACAGTACGAGCAGTACTTC. It translates to CASSRLAEQYEQYF. The chain links TRBV5-5 to TRBJ2-7, with 9 bases lining up with TRBD2. CDR3 size: 14 residues. The germline CDR1 and CDR2 sequences are SGHKS and YYEKEE (reference sequence). The J segment lost 4 bases and the V segment lost 4 bases, leaving 6 bases of the junction unmatched.